The source of this T cell receptor beta chain is a study of neurological immune-mediated disorders (dated by TCRdb to between 2017 and 2020). Study-level background: Among the 35 or so multiple sclerosis patients, relapsing-remitting MS was present in some 31 and secondary progressive MS was present in 3. Using UMI-based sequencing, the study compared peripheral blood TCR-beta repertoires from patients with HTLV-I-associated myelopathy (HAM/TSP), patients with multiple sclerosis, and healthy controls. The 106 TCR-beta libraries included longitudinal samples, technical triplicates and paired sorted CD4+ and CD8+ T-cell subsets alongside PBMC samples. Each longitudinal HAM/TSP and healthy donor was sampled at 3 time-points spaced at roughly 3-40 month intervals. The cohort included approximately 68 subjects: approximately 15 with HAM/TSP, approximately 34 with multiple sclerosis, and 20 or so healthy controls.

On the study overall, not on this receptor specifically: Phylogenetic analysis grouped repertoires from 18 of 34 MS patients into a cluster of related CDR3 sequences, suggesting a possible repertoire-level signature. Across subjects, expanded clones never shared an identical CDR3 amino acid sequence, which suggests that the TCR-beta repertoires in every group were private. TCR clonal expansion was highest in HAM/TSP patients and lowest in MS patients, with MS patients falling below even healthy controls. The MS cluster showed no association with clinical or MRI features, and the authors stated that larger cohorts are needed.

V lost 7 bases and J lost 5 bases; the stretch between them is 15 bases long. Inclusive of the bounding cysteine and phenylalanine, the CDR3 is 14 residues long. The DNA shown is the 42-base CDR3, in frame from base 1. CDR1 and CDR2 are drawn from the germline V gene: MNHNS, SASEGT. What the time point label conveys for this sample: longitudinal time-point 2. For unsorted PBMC libraries, 2 million PBMCs were used after storage in RNAlater at -80 degrees C until RNA extraction. The multiple sclerosis patients were enrolled in a US clinical protocol that evaluated disease progression with magnetic resonance imaging. PBMCs were separated from peripheral blood using Ficoll-Hypaque density gradient centrifugation and then cryopreserved in liquid nitrogen. cDNA synthesis used template-switch 5'RACE with a primer carrying a 10-nucleotide random unique molecular identifier tagging each TCR transcript. Over 180 million TCR-beta sequences, covering 15-18 subjects, were produced in each sequencing run. The RNeasy kit was used to extract total RNA. The KAPA Real-time Library Amplification kit was used to amplify TCR-beta VDJ regions with primers for the TCR constant region and the 5'RACE anchor. A first PCR added sample indexes and Illumina adaptors, after which a second PCR increased the library yield. After purification with Ampure beads, the TCR product of roughly 650 bp was size-selected on a 2% E-gel SizeSelection system. Library quality was checked on a Bioanalyzer, concentration was measured with Qubit, and libraries were quantified with the Kapa Library Quantification kit before pooling. An Illumina HiSeq 2500 was used to sequence the libraries paired-end at 2 x 150 bp. To increase sequence diversity, roughly 23-30% phiX was spiked into each library pool. In the paper's pipeline: Quality-filtered reads were processed with the UMI-based MiGEC pipeline, and over 90% of raw TCR sequences were removed by the MiGEC pipeline during error correction. VDJ genes were aligned to IMGT germline references, and clonotypes were defined by unique CDR3 amino acid sequence plus V-J genes. Clonal expansion, Shannon diversity and CDR3 relatedness were evaluated with VDJtools (CalcPairwiseDistances, ClusterSamples), while phylogenetic trees were built in CLCbio workbench. Clones with at least 8 unique UMIs were defined as expanded, with this threshold being based on coefficient-of-variation modelling across technical triplicates. TCRdb reprocessed the public reads (quality trimming at Q25 with fastp, clone calling with MiXCR) and kept in-frame beta chains. All rows with the same CDR3 protein become a single entry with the most common DNA and genes. In this record, the V and J calls reflect TCRdb's handling and not the investigators' own analysis. This sample has 65,000 to 85,000 distinct CDR3 sequences in its table, and 5.8% of those were observed once. 7.9% of the sample comes from the top ten.

In its sample, this clonotype was seen many times. The antigen it binds to is not known. It has no much larger one-base neighbor in the sample; base qualities were not kept. Input material: PBMCs. The TCR originated in a woman aged 55 to 70 with multiple sclerosis. The chain employs TRBV6-1 and TRBJ1-5; TRBD1 might be the D gene, on 5 matching bases. The CDR3 region: CASIRAGFDQPQHF. In nucleotides, the sequence is TGTGCCAGCATCAGGGCGGGTTTCGATCAGCCCCAGCATTTT.